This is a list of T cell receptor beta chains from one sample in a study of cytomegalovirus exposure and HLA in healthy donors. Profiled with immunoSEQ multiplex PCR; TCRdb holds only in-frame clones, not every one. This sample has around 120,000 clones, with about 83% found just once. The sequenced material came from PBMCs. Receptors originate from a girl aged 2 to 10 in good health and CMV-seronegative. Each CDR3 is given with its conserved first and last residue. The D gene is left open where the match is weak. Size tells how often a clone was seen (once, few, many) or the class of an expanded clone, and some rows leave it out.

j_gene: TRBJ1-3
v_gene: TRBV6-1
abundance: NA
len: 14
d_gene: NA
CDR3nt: TGTGCCAGCAGGGAGACAGCCTCTGGAAACACCATATATTTT
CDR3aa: CASRETASGNTIYF

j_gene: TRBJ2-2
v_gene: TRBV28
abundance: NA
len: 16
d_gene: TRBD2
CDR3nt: TGTGCCAGCAGTTTACACACTAGCGGTTTGACCGGGGAGCTGTTTTTT
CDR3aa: CASSLHTSGLTGELFF

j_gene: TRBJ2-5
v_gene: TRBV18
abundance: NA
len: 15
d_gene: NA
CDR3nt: TGTGCCAGCTCACCAATTCCGACAAAACAAGAGACCCAGTACTTC
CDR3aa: CASSPIPTKQETQYF

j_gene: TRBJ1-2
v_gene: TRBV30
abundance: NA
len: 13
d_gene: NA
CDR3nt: TGTGCCTGGAGTGTGATGACTCTCTATGGCTACACCTTC
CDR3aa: CAWSVMTLYGYTF

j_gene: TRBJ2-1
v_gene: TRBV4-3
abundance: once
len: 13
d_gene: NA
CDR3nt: TGCGCCAGCAGCCAAGAATCGAGGAATGAGCAGTTCTTC
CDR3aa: CASSQESRNEQFF

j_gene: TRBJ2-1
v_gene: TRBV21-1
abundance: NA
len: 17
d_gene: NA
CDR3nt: TGTGCCAGTTCGCACTTTGGGGACAGGGGGCTGATGGATGAGCAGTTCTTC
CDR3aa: CASSHFGDRGLMDEQFF

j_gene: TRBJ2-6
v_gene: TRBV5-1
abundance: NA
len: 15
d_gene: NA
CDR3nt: TGCGCCAGCAGTATGGCCTCCCCTGGGGCCAACGTCCTGACTTTC
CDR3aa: CASSMASPGANVLTF

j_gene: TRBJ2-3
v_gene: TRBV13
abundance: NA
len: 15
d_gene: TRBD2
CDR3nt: TGTGCCAGCAGCCGGACTAGCGGGACCACAGATACGCAGTATTTT
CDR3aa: CASSRTSGTTDTQYF

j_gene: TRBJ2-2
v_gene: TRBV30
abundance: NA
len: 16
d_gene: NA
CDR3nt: TGTGCCTGGAGACAGGGGGGGCAGGCGAACACCGGGGAGCTGTTTTTT
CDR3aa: CAWRQGGQANTGELFF

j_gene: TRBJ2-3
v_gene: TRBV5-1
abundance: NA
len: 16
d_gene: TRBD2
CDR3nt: TGCGCCAGCAGCCCCGGGGGAGGGTTGATTGCAGATACGCAGTATTTT
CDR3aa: CASSPGGGLIADTQYF

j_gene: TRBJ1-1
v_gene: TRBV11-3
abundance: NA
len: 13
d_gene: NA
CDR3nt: TGTGCCAGCAGCCGGGACCGGGGGACTGAAGCTTTCTTT
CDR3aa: CASSRDRGTEAFF

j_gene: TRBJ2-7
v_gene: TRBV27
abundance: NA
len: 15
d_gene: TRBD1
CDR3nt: TGTGCCAGCAGTTTATCAGGGGACAGGCCCTACGAGCAGTACTTC
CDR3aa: CASSLSGDRPYEQYF